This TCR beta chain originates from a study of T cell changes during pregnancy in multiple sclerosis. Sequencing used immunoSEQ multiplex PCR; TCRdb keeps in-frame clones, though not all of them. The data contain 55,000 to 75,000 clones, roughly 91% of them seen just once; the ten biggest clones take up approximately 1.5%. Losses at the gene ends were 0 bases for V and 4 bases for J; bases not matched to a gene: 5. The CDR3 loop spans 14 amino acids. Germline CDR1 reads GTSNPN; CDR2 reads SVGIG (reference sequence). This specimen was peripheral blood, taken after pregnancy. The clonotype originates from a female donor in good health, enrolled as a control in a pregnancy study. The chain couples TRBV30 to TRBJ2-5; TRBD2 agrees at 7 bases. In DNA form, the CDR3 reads TGTGCCTGGAGTGTACGCGGGGGAGGAGAGACCCAGTACTTC. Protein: CAWSVRGGGETQYF.